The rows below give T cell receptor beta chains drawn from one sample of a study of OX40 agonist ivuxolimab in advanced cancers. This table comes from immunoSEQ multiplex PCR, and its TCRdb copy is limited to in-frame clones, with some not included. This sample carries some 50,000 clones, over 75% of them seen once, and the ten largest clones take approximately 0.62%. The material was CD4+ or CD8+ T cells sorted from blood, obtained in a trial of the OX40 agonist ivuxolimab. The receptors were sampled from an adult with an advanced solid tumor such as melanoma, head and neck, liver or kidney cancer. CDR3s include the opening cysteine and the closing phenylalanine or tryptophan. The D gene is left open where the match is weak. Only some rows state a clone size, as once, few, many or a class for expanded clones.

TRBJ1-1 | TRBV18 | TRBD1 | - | CASSTMTGVNTEAFF | TGTGCCAGCTCAACTATGACAGGGGTGAACACTGAAGCTTTCTTT
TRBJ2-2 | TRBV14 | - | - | CASSQDRAEELFF | TGTGCCAGCAGCCAAGATAGGGCCGAGGAGCTGTTTTTT
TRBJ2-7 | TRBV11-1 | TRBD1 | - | CASSSTGGIYEQYF | TGTGCCAGCAGCTCGACAGGGGGAATCTACGAGCAGTACTTC
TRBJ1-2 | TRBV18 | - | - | CASSPNPRNGRHGYTF | TGTGCCAGCTCACCAAATCCGAGGAACGGGAGGCATGGCTACACCTTC
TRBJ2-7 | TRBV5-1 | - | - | CASSLEGTGNNEQYF | TGCGCCAGCAGCTTGGAGGGAACAGGGAATAACGAGCAGTACTTC
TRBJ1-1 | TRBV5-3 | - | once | CASNPFQAEAFF | TGTGCCTCTAACCCGTTCCAGGCTGAAGCTTTCTTT
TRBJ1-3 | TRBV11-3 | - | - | CASSLALHPGNTIYF | TGTGCCAGCAGCCTCGCGCTTCACCCTGGAAACACCATATATTTT
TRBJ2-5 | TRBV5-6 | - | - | CATRVLMLAEETQYF | TGTGCCACCCGAGTCTTGATGTTGGCAGAAGAGACCCAGTACTTC
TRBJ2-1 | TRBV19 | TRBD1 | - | CASNLRDRARNEQFF | TGTGCCAGTAACCTCCGGGACAGGGCCCGCAATGAGCAGTTCTTC
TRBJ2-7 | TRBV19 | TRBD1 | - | CASSTRTGGYEQYF | TGTGCCAGTAGTACAAGGACAGGCGGCTACGAGCAGTACTTC
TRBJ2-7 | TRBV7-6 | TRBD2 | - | CASSPRGLADGEQYF | TGTGCCAGCAGCCCAAGGGGACTAGCGGACGGAGAGCAGTACTTC
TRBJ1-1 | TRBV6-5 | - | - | CASSYLGNTEAFF | TGTGCCAGCAGTTACCTCGGGAACACTGAAGCTTTCTTT
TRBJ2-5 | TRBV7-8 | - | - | CASSLAMETQYF | TGTGCCAGCAGCTTAGCAATGGAGACCCAGTACTTC
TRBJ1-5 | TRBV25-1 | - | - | CASCGAGQGQPQHF | TGTGCCAGCTGCGGCGCAGGCCAGGGTCAGCCCCAGCATTTT
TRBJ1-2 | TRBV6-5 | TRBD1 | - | CASSPTGVVGYTF | TGTGCCAGCAGCCCCACAGGGGTGGTTGGCTACACCTTC
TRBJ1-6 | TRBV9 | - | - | CASSTRTSPLHF | TGTGCCAGCAGCACCCGGACGTCACCCCTCCACTTT
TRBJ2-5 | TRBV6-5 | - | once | CASSYPEETQYF | TGTGCCAGCAGTTATCCCGAAGAGACCCAGTACTTC
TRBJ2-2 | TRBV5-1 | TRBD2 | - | CASSMGLAGAGELFF | TGCGCCAGCAGCATGGGACTAGCGGGGGCCGGGGAGCTGTTTTTT
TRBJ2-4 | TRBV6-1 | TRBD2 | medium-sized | CASSDVAGGYFQYF | TGTGCCAGCAGTGACGTAGCGGGGGGATACTTTCAGTACTTC
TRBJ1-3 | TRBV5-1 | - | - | CASSGGGSSSGNTIYF | TGCGCCAGCAGCGGGGGAGGCAGTAGCTCTGGAAACACCATATATTTT
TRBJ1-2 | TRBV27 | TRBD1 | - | CASSLSGQGVIHF | TGTGCCAGCAGTTTATCGGGGCAGGGGGTAATCCACTTC
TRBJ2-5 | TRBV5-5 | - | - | CASSLGFETEQETQYF | TGTGCCAGCAGCTTGGGGTTTGAGACAGAACAAGAGACCCAGTACTTC
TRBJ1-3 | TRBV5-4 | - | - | CASSQGPWLSEDTIYF | TGTGCCAGCAGCCAGGGGCCTTGGCTCTCAGAGGACACCATATATTTT
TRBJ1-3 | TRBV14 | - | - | CASSQGLGWTGNTIYF | TGTGCCAGCAGCCAAGGCTTGGGTTGGACTGGAAACACCATATATTTT
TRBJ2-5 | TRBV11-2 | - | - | CASSLDEETQYF | TGTGCCAGCAGCTTAGATGAAGAGACCCAGTACTTC
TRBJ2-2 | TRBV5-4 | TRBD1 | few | CASRPPGGDELFF | TGTGCCAGCAGACCCCCAGGGGGTGATGAGCTGTTTTTT
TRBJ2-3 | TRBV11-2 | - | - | CASSTTTGPDTQYF | TGTGCCAGCAGCACTACAACAGGACCAGATACGCAGTATTTT
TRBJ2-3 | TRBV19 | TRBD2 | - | CASSQSSGTLIFTDTQYF | TGTGCCAGTAGTCAATCTAGCGGTACACTAATATTCACAGATACGCAGTATTTT
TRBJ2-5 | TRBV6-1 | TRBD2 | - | CASSATGLAGQETQYF | TGTGCCAGCAGTGCTACCGGACTAGCGGGACAAGAGACCCAGTACTTC
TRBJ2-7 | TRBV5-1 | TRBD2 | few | CASSPSGGGSYEQYF | TGCGCCAGCAGCCCTAGCGGGGGGGGATCCTACGAGCAGTACTTC
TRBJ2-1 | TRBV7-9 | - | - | CASSLWLTGSYNEQFF | TGTGCCAGCAGCTTATGGTTAACAGGCTCCTACAATGAGCAGTTCTTC
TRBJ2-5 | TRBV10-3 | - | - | CAISDNQETQYF | TGTGCCATCAGTGACAACCAAGAGACCCAGTACTTC
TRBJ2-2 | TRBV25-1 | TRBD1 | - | CASNRGTGELFF | TGTGCCAGCAACAGGGGCACCGGGGAGCTGTTTTTT
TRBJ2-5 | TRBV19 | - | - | CASSIAGTQETQYF | TGTGCCAGTAGTATAGCAGGGACCCAAGAGACCCAGTACTTC
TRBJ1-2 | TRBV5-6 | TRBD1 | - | CASSLGAGGGYTF | TGTGCCAGCAGCTTGGGGGCAGGGGGAGGCTACACCTTC
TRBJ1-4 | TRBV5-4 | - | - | CVCGGPGDEKLFF | TGTGTCTGTGGGGGCCCGGGGGATGAAAAACTGTTTTTT
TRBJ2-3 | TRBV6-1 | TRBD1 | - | CASKFDRGGTDTQYF | TGTGCCAGCAAATTCGACAGGGGCGGCACAGATACGCAGTATTTT
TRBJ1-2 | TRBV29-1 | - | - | CSVKVVGAVGYGYTF | TGCAGCGTAAAAGTCGTAGGGGCTGTGGGGTATGGCTACACCTTC
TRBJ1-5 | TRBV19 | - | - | CASSLVRESNQPQHF | TGTGCCAGTAGTCTAGTCAGGGAGAGCAATCAGCCCCAGCATTTT
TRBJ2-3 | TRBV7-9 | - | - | CATSTGSGTDTQYF | TGTGCCACATCGACCGGGAGTGGCACAGATACGCAGTATTTT
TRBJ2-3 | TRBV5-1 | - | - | CASSKVEARDTQYF | TGCGCCAGCAGCAAAGTGGAGGCCAGAGATACGCAGTATTTT
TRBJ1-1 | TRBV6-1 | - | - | CASSEEGMNTEAFF | TGTGCCAGCAGTGAAGAAGGGATGAACACTGAAGCTTTCTTT
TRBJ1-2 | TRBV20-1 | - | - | CSPDWGYTF | TGCAGTCCCGATTGGGGCTACACCTTC
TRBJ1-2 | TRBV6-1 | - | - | CASSEQGSPNYGYTF | TGTGCCAGCAGTGAACAGGGTAGTCCTAACTATGGCTACACCTTC
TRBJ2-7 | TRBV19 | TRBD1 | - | CASSLASGQNYEQYF | TGTGCCAGTTCCCTCGCCTCGGGACAGAATTACGAGCAGTACTTC
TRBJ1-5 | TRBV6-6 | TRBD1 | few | CASSGRTGGDQPQHF | TGTGCCAGCAGTGGACGGACAGGGGGCGATCAGCCCCAGCATTTT
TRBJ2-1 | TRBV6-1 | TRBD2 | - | CASSELAGGQFF | TGTGCCAGCAGTGAACTCGCGGGGGGGCAGTTCTTC
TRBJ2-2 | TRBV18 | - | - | CASSPGRTNTGELFF | TGTGCCAGCTCACCCGGCAGGACGAACACCGGGGAGCTGTTTTTT
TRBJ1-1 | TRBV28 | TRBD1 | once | CASKTPGQGSMNTEAFF | TGTGCCAGCAAGACACCGGGACAGGGTAGCATGAACACTGAAGCTTTCTTT
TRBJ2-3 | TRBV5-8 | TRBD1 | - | CASSLRDSSTDTQYF | TGTGCCAGCAGCCTCCGGGACAGTAGCACAGATACGCAGTATTTT